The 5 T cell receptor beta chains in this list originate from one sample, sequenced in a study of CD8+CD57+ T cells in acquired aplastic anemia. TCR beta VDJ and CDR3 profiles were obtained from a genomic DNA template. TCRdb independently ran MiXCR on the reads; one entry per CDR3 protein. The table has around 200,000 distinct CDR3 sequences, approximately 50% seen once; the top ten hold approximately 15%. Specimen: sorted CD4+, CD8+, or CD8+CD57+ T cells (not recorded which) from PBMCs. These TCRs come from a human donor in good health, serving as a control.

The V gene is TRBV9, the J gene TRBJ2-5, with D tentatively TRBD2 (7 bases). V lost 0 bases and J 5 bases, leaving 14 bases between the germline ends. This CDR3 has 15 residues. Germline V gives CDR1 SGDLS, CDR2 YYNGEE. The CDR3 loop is CASSVEPGGRETQYF. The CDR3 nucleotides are TGTGCCAGCAGCGTAGAGCCCGGGGGGCGGGAGACCCAGTACTTC. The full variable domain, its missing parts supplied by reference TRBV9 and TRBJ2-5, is DSGVTQTPKHLITATGQRVTLRCSPRSGDLSVYWYQQSLDQGLQFLIQYYNGEERAKGNILERFSAQQFPDLHSELNLSSLELGDSALYFCASSVEPGGRETQYFGPGTRLLVL.

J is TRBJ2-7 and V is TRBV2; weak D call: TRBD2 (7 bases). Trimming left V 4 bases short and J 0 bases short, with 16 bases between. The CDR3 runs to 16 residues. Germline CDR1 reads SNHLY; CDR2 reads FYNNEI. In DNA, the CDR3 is TGTGCCAGCAGTGCTGAGGGGGGGAGGGTCTCCTACGAGCAGTACTTC. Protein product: CASSAEGGRVSYEQYF.

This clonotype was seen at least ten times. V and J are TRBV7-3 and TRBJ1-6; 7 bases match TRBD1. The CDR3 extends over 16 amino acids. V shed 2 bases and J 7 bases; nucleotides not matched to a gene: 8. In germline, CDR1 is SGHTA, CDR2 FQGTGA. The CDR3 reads CASSLAPRGNNSPLHF. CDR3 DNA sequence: TGTGCCAGCAGCTTAGCTCCCAGGGGGAACAATTCACCCCTCCACTTT.

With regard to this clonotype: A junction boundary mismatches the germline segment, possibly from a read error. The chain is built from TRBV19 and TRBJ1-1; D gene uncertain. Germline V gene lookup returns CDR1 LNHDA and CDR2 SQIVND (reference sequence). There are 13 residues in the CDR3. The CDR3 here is CASSRTGNTGALF. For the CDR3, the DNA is TGTGCCAGTAGCCGGACGGGTAACACTGGAGCTCTCTTT.

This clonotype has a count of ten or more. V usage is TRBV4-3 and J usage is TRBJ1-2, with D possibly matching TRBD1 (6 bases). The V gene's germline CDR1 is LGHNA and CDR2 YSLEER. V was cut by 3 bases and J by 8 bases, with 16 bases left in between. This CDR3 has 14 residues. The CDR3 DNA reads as TGCGCCAGCAGCCATGAACAGGGTTCCGGGGGCTACACCTTC. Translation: CASSHEQGSGGYTF.